This TCR beta chain derives from a study of naive and memory T cell subsets. From the second PCR step, alpha and beta chains were amplified apart. CMV status came from CD4+ T cell IFNgamma after overnight CMV lysate stimulation of fresh PBMCs. Sequential positive selection took CD4 T cells first, then CD8 T cells. Germline CDR1 and CDR2: SQVTM and ANQGSEA. V lost 4 bases to trimming and J lost 1 base; unmatched junction nucleotides: 3. CDR3 length: 14 residues. An equimolar mix of two oligonucleotides served as the beta constant-region primer for TRBC1 and TRBC2. Four rounds of PCR amplified the ligated cDNA using nested alpha and beta constant-region primers plus SP2. A 12-nucleotide UMI and the SP2 primer were added to the cDNA 3' end by oligonucleotide ligation. TCRdb re-analysed the UMI-ligation and nested PCR reads in MiXCR, keeping a single row per CDR3 protein. The data show 150,000 or so distinct CDR3 sequences, roughly 23% seen once.

The study's findings and limits: Naive repertoires, especially CD8, held a few larger clonotypes, possibly memory cells re-expressing CD45RA.

Comment on this clonotype: Its antigen is still unknown.

The sample consisted of naive CD4+ T cells from blood. The receptor's source is a human donor in good health. V is TRBV29-1 and J is TRBJ2-3, with 9 positions matching TRBD1. The CDR3 region is CSVGDRVGTDTQYF. Written as DNA, the CDR3 is TGCAGCGTTGGGGACAGGGTCGGCACAGATACGCAGTATTTT.